Each of the 9 T cell receptor beta chains below was sequenced from the same sample in a study of radiotherapy plus CTLA-4 blockade in lung cancer (dated by TCRdb to 2016 to 2019). Library prep was done by the immunoSEQ multiplex PCR assay. Entries here come from immuneACCESS through TCRdb and include only in-frame sequences with V and J called. Some clones fail to appear in such tables; in the studies checked, an unresolved V gene covers under half of the shortfall, and the cause of the remainder is unknown. The sample table lists approximately 99,000 clones, almost 90% of them with a count of one. The top ten clonotypes cover 4.5% to 6% of the sample. The specimen comprised peripheral blood, sampled from a patient treated with radiotherapy plus ipilimumab. These receptors were collected from a human donor with non-small cell lung cancer that progressed on radiotherapy plus ipilimumab.

The rearrangement links TRBV18 to TRBJ2-4; perhaps TRBD2 as D (5 bases). CDR3 size: 16 residues. The germline V gene has CDR1 KGHSH and CDR2 LQKENI. Trimming left V 1 base short and J 3 bases short, with 13 bases between. The CDR3 DNA reads TGTGCCAGCTCACCACTGGGAGTCCTTTTCAAAAACATTCAGTACTTC. As protein: CASSPLGVLFKNIQYF.

The chain employs TRBV6-5 and TRBJ1-1, with D perhaps TRBD1 (6 bases). Germline V gives CDR1 MNHEY, CDR2 SVGAGI. The germline V and J ends were trimmed by 5 bases and 0 bases, with 10 bases remaining between them. This CDR3 has 14 residues. The CDR3 sequence: CASSQGGMNTEAFF. CDR3 in DNA: TGTGCCAGCAGTCAAGGGGGAATGAACACTGAAGCTTTCTTT.

The genes are TRBV5-5 and TRBJ1-1; the match to TRBD1 covers 7 bases. CDR1 and CDR2 (germline): SGHKS, YYEKEE (reference sequence). V trimming: 5 bases; J trimming: 6 bases; junction bases outside the gene matches: 7. The CDR3 is 13 amino acids. In nucleotides, the CDR3 is TGTGCCAGCAGAACTCAGGGGGTATCTGAAGCTTTCTTT. Encoded protein: CASRTQGVSEAFF.

The J gene is TRBJ2-5, the V gene TRBV5-1; 14 nucleotides line up with TRBD2. Germline assignment: CDR1 SGHRS and CDR2 YFSETQ. The CDR3 covers 17 residues. V lost 4 bases, J lost 5 bases, and 10 bases stayed unmatched. CDR3 DNA sequence: TGCGCCAGCAGCGCGACCAAGGGACTAGCGGGAGCGGAGACCCAGTACTTC. Translation gives CASSATKGLAGAETQYF.

This chain uses TRBV2 with TRBJ1-3; D is perhaps TRBD1 (6 bases). The CDR3 is 16 amino acids. Trimming left V 5 bases short and J 0 bases short, with 14 bases between. Germline assignment: CDR1 SNHLY and CDR2 FYNNEI. CDR3: CASSTRQAASGNTIYF. The CDR3 DNA follows: TGTGCCAGCAGTACCAGACAGGCAGCCTCTGGAAACACCATATATTTT.

The rearrangement uses TRBV2 and TRBJ2-7, with 7 bases identical to TRBD1. This CDR3 region has 13 residues. With V trimmed by 5 bases and J by 2 bases, 3 bases remained unmatched. Germline V gene lookup returns CDR1 SNHLY and CDR2 FYNNEI. The CDR3 protein is CASSTQGPYEQYF. The CDR3, as DNA: TGTGCCAGCAGTACACAGGGGCCCTACGAGCAGTACTTC.

The genes are TRBV6-5 and TRBJ1-5, with D tentatively TRBD1 (5 bases). The CDR3 is made up of 14 amino acids. The ends were cut back, 5 bases at V and 7 bases at J, with 15 bases in the middle. Germline CDR1 MNHEY, CDR2 SVGAGI. CDR3 nucleotides: TGTGCCAGCAGTGAGACAGTGGCGCAACAGCCCCAGCATTTT. Its translation: CASSETVAQQPQHF.

The chain couples TRBV2 to TRBJ1-5; 12 bases agree with TRBD1. The CDR3 totals 14 residues. Germline assignment: CDR1 SNHLY and CDR2 FYNNEI. J lost 6 bases, V lost 6 bases, and 3 bases had no gene match. CDR3 amino acids: CASRGTGGGQPQHF. In nucleotides, the CDR3 is TGTGCCAGCAGGGGGACAGGGGGCGGTCAGCCCCAGCATTTT.

V is TRBV5-1 and J is TRBJ2-4; a weak D match, TRBD1 (6 bases). The V gene lost 1 base and the J gene lost 0 bases, with 26 bases spanning the gap. The CDR3 covers 21 residues. Germline assignment: CDR1 SGHRS and CDR2 YFSETQ. CDR3 in DNA: TGCGCCAGCAGCTTGAGACCTCCAGGGGTCACTGGCATCTTAGCCAAAAACATTCAGTACTTC. Its protein product is CASSLRPPGVTGILAKNIQYF. The full variable domain, in which reference TRBV5-1 and TRBJ2-4 provide the parts outside the CDR3, is KAGVTQTPRYLIKTRGQQVTLSCSPISGHRSVSWYQQTPGQGLQFLFEYFSETQRNKGNFPGRFSGRQFSNSRSEMNVSTLELGDSALYLCASSLRPPGVTGILAKNIQYFGAGTRLSVL.